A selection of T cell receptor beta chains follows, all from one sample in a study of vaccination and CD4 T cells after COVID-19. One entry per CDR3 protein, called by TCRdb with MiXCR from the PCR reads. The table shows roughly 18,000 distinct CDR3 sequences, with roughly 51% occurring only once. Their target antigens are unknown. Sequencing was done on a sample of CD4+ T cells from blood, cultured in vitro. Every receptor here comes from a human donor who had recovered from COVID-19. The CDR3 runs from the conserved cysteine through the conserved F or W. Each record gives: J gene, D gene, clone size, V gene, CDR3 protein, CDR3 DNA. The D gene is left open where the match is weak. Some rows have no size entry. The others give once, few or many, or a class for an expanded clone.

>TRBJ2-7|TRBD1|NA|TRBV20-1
CSAVLPGQGHEQYF
TGCAGTGCCGTGTTACCGGGACAGGGACACGAGCAGTACTTC
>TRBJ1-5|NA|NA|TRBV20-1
CSGGQHNQPQHF
TGCAGTGGAGGGCAGCACAATCAGCCCCAGCATTTT
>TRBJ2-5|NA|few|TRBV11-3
CASSLEGSRSPPETQYF
TGTGCCAGCAGCTTAGAGGGTAGCCGGAGCCCTCCAGAGACCCAGTACTTC
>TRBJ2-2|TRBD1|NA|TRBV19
CASMKQGTNTGELFF
TGTGCCAGTATGAAACAGGGGACGAACACCGGGGAGCTGTTTTTT
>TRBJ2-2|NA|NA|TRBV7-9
CASSTRWETVTGELFF
TGTGCCAGCAGCACCCGCTGGGAGACGGTCACCGGGGAGCTGTTTTTT
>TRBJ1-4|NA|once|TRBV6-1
CASSDGGGYEKLFF
TGTGCCAGCAGTGATGGGGGGGGCTATGAAAAACTGTTTTTT
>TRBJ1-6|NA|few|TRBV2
CASSYAGPLHF
TGTGCCAGCAGTTATGCTGGACCTCTCCACTTT
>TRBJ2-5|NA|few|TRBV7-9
CASSLVPGFQETQYF
TGTGCCAGCAGCTTAGTCCCGGGGTTCCAAGAGACCCAGTACTTC
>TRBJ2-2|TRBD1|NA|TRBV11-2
CASSPRTGGNTGELFF
TGTGCCAGCAGCCCGAGGACAGGGGGCAACACCGGGGAGCTGTTTTTT
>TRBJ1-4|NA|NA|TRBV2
CASSETGSLFF
TGTGCCAGCAGTGAGACAGGTTCACTGTTTTTT
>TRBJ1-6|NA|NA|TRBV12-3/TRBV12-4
CASSSRDWDSPLHF
TGTGCCAGCAGTTCCCGCGATTGGGATTCACCCCTCCACTTT
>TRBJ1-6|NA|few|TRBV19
CASSVTGYNSPLHF
TGTGCCAGTAGTGTGACCGGCTATAATTCACCCCTCCACTTT
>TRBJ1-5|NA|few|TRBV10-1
CASSGPHQPQHF
TGCGCCAGCAGTGGGCCCCATCAGCCCCAGCATTTT
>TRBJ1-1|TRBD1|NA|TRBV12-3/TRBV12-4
CASSLGKGTGRPEAFF
TGTGCCAGCAGTTTGGGGAAGGGGACAGGGAGACCTGAAGCTTTCTTT
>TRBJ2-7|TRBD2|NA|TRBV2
CGTGGSIDEQYF
TGTGGGACTGGCGGGAGTATCGACGAGCAGTACTTC
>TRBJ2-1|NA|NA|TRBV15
CATSRELPGFRYNEQFF
TGTGCCACCAGCAGAGAACTGCCAGGGTTTCGTTACAATGAGCAGTTCTTC
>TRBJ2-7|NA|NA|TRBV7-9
CASRRLGFDYEQYF
TGTGCCAGCAGACGTCTTGGATTCGATTACGAGCAGTACTTC
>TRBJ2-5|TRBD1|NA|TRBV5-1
CASSPGTGGYQETQYF
TGCGCCAGCAGCCCGGGGACAGGGGGCTACCAAGAGACCCAGTACTTC
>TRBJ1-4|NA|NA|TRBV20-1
CSAAGADEKLFF
TGCAGTGCAGCAGGGGCGGATGAAAAACTGTTTTTT
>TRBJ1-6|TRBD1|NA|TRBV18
CASSRQGRDSPLHF
TGTGCCAGCTCACGACAGGGACGGGATTCACCCCTCCACTTT
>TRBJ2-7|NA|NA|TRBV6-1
CASSEYLNEQYF
TGTGCCAGCAGTGAATACCTGAACGAGCAGTACTTC
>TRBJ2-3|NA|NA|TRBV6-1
CASRYSLTDTQYF
TGTGCCAGCCGCTATTCCCTCACAGATACGCAGTATTTT
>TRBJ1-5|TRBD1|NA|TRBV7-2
CASSLALDRGSNQPQHF
TGTGCCAGCAGCTTAGCGTTGGACAGGGGTAGCAATCAGCCCCAGCATTTT
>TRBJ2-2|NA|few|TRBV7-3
CASSLPGGELFF
TGTGCCAGCAGCTTACCGGGCGGGGAGCTGTTTTTT
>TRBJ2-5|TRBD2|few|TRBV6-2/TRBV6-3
CASSYLAVEETQYF
TGTGCCAGCAGTTACCTAGCGGTTGAAGAGACCCAGTACTTC
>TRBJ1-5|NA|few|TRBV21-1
CASSNVRTENQPQHF
TGTGCCAGCAGCAACGTAAGGACGGAAAATCAGCCCCAGCATTTT
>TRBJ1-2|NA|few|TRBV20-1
CSASPNGGYGYTF
TGCAGTGCTAGTCCAAACGGAGGCTATGGCTACACCTTC
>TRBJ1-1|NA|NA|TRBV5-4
CASEDSAEAFF
TGTGCCAGTGAGGATTCCGCTGAAGCTTTCTTT
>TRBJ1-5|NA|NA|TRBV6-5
CASSSQTTRDNQPQHF
TGTGCCAGCAGTTCCCAAACCACTAGAGACAATCAGCCCCAGCATTTT
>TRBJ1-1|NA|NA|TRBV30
CAWSTVYTEAFF
TGTGCCTGGTCGACAGTTTACACTGAAGCTTTCTTT
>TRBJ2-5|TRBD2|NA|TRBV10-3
CAISEFQEWTSGETQYF
TGTGCCATCAGTGAGTTTCAAGAGTGGACTAGCGGAGAGACCCAGTACTTC
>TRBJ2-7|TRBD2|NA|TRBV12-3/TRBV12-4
CASSDSGGNLEQYF
TGTGCCAGCAGTGATAGCGGGGGGAATCTCGAGCAGTACTTC
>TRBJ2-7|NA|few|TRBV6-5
CASSYIRDAAEQYF
TGTGCCAGCAGTTACATCCGGGACGCCGCCGAGCAGTACTTC
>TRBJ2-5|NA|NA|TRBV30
CAWSRRGSRETQYF
TGTGCCTGGAGTAGAAGGGGCTCGCGGGAGACCCAGTACTTC
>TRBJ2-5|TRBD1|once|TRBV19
CASSITTGTSQSAQYF
TGTGCCAGTAGTATAACGACAGGGACGAGTCAATCGGCCCAGTACTTC
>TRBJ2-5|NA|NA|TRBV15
CATSRTDSWETQYF
TGTGCCACCAGCAGAACGGACAGTTGGGAGACCCAGTACTTC
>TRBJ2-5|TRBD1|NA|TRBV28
CASSPRTGSETQYF
TGTGCCAGCAGTCCCCGGACAGGTTCGGAGACCCAGTACTTC
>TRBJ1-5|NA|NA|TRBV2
CASSEEGYQPQHF
TGTGCCAGCAGTGAAGAGGGCTATCAGCCCCAGCATTTT
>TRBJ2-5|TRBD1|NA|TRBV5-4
CASSLRGQAQETQYF
TGTGCCAGCAGCCTGAGGGGACAGGCCCAAGAGACCCAGTACTTC
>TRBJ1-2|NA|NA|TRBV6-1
CASSEPGHTPGGYGYTF
TGTGCCAGCAGTGAACCGGGACACACCCCAGGAGGCTATGGCTACACCTTC
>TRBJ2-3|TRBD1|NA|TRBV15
CATSTGQGYTQYF
TGTGCCACCAGCACGGGACAGGGGTATACGCAGTATTTT
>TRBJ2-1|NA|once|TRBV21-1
CASSGPRGTSGRNEQFF
TGTGCCAGCAGCGGACCCAGGGGGACTAGCGGGAGGAATGAGCAGTTCTTC
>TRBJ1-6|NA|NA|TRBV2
CASRGLGGGSPLHF
TGTGCCAGCAGGGGGTTAGGCGGGGGTTCACCCCTCCACTTT
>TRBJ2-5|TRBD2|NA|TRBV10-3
CAISAIGLAGETQYF
TGTGCCATCAGTGCAATAGGACTAGCTGGAGAGACCCAGTACTTC
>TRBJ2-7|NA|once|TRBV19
CASIIRDEQYF
TGTGCCAGTATAATTAGGGACGAGCAGTACTTC
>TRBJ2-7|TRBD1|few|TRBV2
CASTQGQDYEQYF
TGTGCCAGCACGCAGGGACAGGACTACGAGCAGTACTTC
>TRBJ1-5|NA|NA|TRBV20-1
CSARGQNNQPQHF
TGCAGTGCAAGAGGACAGAACAATCAGCCCCAGCATTTT
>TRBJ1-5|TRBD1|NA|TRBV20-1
CSAEATGGLDQPQHF
TGCAGTGCTGAGGCGACAGGGGGTTTGGATCAGCCCCAGCATTTT
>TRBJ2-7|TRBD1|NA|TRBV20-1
CSARSDRKYEQYF
TGCAGTGCTAGATCGGACAGGAAATACGAGCAGTACTTC
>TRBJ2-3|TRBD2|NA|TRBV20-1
CSVAPGLAGGDTQYF
TGCAGTGTAGCTCCGGGACTAGCGGGAGGGGATACGCAGTATTTT
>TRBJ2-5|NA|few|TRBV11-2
CASSLDQGGPGTTQYF
TGTGCCAGCAGCTTAGATCAGGGGGGACCGGGGACGACCCAGTACTTC
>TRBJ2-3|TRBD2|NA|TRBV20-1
CSATSPVAGGTDTQYF
TGCAGTGCTACCTCCCCCGTAGCGGGAGGGACAGATACGCAGTATTTT
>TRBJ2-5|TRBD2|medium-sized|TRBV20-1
CSARMSSGRWETQYF
TGCAGTGCTAGAATGTCTAGCGGGAGATGGGAGACCCAGTACTTC